The clone carrying this TCR beta chain has only one observation. Germline CDR1 and CDR2: DFQATT and SNEGSKA (reference sequence). The CDR3 covers 14 residues. V dropped 4 bases and J dropped 2; count of bases not matched to a gene: 5. These data come from a study of T-cell memory formation after mild COVID-19. TCRdb processed the 5' RACE reads anew with MiXCR; each CDR3 protein has one entry. The sample yields roughly 620,000 distinct CDR3 sequences, roughly 18% seen once. This clonotype was obtained from an adult woman who had mild COVID-19 (a few samples of this study predate the infection). Cell type and time point are not known. The chain joins TRBV20-1 to TRBJ2-7; 10 positions agree with TRBD1. The sample consisted of PBMCs or a T cell subset sorted from them (not recorded which). The CDR3 sequence is CSAKRTGGPYEQYF. CDR3 coding DNA: TGCAGTGCTAAAAGGACAGGGGGGCCCTACGAGCAGTACTTC.